This T cell receptor beta chain appears in the sequencing data of a study of shared clonotypes between healthy human individuals. The CDR3 contains 15 residues. V was clipped by 2 bases and J by 2 bases; unmatched bases: 4. Germline-derived CDR1 and CDR2 are SGHRS and YFSETQ. TCRdb's copy holds only in-frame clones and misses some; the assay was immunoSEQ multiplex PCR. The table records approximately 2,300,000 clones, less than 95% of them present only once. The chain joins TRBV5-1 to TRBJ2-5, with 9 bases matching TRBD1. The specimen sequenced was naive CD4+ T cells from PBMCs. Subset here: CD45RA+ positively selected. The source is a man younger than 35 in good health. Some clones in this sample may be carry-over from other donors' samples. Here the CDR3 reads CASSFGDRGQETQYF. Written as DNA, the CDR3 is TGCGCCAGCAGCTTCGGCGACAGGGGGCAAGAGACCCAGTACTTC. The variable domain in full, with the rest retrieved from reference TRBV5-1 and TRBJ2-5, is KAGVTQTPRYLIKTRGQQVTLSCSPISGHRSVSWYQQTPGQGLQFLFEYFSETQRNKGNFPGRFSGRQFSNSRSEMNVSTLELGDSALYLCASSFGDRGQETQYFGPGTRLLVL.